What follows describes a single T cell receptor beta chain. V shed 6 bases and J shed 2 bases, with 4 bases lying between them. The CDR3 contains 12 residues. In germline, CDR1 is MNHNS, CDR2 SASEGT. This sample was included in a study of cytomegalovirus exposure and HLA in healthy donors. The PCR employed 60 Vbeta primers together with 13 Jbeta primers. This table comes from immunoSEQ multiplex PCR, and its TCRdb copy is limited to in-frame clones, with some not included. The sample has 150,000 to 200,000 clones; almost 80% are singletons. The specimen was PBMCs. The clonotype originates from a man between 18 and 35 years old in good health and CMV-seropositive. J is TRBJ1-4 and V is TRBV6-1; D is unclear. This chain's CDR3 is CASRATNEKLFF. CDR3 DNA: TGTGCCAGCAGGGCCACTAATGAAAAACTGTTTTTT.